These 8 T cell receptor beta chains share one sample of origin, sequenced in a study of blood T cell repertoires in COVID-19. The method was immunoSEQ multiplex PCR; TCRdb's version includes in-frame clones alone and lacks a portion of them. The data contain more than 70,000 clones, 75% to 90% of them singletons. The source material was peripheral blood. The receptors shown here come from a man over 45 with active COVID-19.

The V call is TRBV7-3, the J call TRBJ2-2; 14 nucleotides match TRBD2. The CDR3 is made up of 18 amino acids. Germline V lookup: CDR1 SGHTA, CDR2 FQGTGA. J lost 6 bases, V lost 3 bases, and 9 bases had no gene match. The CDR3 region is CASSLWTSGRQGAGELFF. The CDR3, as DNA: TGTGCCAGCAGCTTGTGGACTAGCGGGAGGCAGGGGGCCGGGGAGCTGTTTTTT.

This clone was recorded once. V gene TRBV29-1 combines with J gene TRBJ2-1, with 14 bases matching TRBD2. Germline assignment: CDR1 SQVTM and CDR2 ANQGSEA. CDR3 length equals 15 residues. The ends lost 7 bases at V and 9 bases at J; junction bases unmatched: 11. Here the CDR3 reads CSAPGLAGGRSEQFF. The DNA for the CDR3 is TGCAGCGCTCCCGGACTAGCGGGGGGCCGTAGTGAGCAGTTCTTC.

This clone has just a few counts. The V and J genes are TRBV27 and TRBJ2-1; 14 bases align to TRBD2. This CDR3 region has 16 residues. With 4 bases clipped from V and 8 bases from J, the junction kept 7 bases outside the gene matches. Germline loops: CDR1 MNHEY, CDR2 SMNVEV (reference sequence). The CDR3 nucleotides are TGTGCCAGCAGTTCATGGACTAGCGGGGGGCCCGATGAGCAGTTCTTC. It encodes CASSSWTSGGPDEQFF.

The CDR3 nucleotides read TGTGCCAGCAAGCGCCGGGGGGTGGATGGCTACACCTTC. Residues: CASKRRGVDGYTF. The V and J genes are TRBV27 and TRBJ1-2, with D possibly TRBD1 on 5 matching bases. Per the germline V gene, CDR1 is MNHEY and CDR2 is SMNVEV (reference sequence). The V and J ends lost 7 bases and 6 bases respectively, with 15 bases between them. The CDR3 consists of 13 residues.

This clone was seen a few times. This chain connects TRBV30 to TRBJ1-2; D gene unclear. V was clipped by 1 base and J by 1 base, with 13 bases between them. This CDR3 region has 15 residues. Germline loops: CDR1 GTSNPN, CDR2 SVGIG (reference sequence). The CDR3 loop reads CAWSAPREVNYGYTF. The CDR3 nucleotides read TGTGCCTGGAGTGCCCCCCGAGAGGTTAACTATGGCTACACCTTC.

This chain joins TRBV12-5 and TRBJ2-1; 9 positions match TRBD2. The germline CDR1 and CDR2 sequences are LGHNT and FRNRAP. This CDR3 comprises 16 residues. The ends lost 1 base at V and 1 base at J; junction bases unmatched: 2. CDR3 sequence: CASGLALAGSYNEQFF. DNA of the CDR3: TGTGCTAGTGGTTTGGCCCTAGCGGGGTCCTACAATGAGCAGTTCTTC.

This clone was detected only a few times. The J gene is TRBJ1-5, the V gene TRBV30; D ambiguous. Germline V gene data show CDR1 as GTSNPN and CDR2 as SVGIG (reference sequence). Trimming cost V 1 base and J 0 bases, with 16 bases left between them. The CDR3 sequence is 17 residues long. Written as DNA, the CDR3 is TGTGCCTGGAGTGGGGAAAGTGGGAGCCTTAGCAATCAGCCCCAGCATTTT. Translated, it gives CAWSGESGSLSNQPQHF. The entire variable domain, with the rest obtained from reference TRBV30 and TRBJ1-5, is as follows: SQTIHQWPATLVQPVGSPLSLECTVEGTSNPNLYWYRQAAGRGLQLLFYSVGIGQISSEVPQNLSASRPQDRQFILSSKKLLLSDSGFYLCAWSGESGSLSNQPQHFGDGTRLSIL.

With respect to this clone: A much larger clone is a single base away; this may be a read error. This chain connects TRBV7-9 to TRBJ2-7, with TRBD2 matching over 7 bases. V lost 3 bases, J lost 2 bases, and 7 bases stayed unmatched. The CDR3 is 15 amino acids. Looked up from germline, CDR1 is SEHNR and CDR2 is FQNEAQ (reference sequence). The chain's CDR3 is CASSLGRGVTYEQYF. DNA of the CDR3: TGTGCCAGCAGCTTGGGACGGGGGGTCACCTACGAGCAGTACTTC.